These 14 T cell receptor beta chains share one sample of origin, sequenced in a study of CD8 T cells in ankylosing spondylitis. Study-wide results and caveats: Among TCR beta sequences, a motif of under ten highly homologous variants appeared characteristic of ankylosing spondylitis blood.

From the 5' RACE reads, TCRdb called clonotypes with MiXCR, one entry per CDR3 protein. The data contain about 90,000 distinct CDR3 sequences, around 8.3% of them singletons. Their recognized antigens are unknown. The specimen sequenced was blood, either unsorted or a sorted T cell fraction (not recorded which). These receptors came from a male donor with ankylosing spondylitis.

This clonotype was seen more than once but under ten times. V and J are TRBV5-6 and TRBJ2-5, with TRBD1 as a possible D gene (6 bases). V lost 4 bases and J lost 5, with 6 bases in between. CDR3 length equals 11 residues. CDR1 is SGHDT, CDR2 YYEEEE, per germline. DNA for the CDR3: TGTGCCAGCAGCAGGGGGGAGACCCAGTACTTC. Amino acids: CASSRGETQYF.

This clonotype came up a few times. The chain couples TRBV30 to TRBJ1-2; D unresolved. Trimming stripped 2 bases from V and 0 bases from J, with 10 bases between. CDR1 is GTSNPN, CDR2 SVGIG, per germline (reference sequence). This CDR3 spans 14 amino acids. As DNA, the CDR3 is TGTGCCTGGAGTCCCGGGGAGGCTAACTATGGCTACACCTTC. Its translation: CAWSPGEANYGYTF.

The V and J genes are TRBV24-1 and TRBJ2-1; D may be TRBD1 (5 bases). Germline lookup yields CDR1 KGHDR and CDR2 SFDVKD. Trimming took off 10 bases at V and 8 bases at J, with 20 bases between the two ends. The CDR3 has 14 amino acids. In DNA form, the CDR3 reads TGTGCCACTGGCGGTCAACAGGTTCCACATGAGCAGTTCTTC. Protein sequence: CATGGQQVPHEQFF.

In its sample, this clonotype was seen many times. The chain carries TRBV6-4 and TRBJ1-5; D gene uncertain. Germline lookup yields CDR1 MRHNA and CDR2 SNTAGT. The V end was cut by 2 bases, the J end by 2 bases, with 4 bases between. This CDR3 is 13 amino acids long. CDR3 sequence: CASSDTGNQPQHF. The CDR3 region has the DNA TGTGCCAGCAGTGACACGGGCAATCAGCCCCAGCATTTT.

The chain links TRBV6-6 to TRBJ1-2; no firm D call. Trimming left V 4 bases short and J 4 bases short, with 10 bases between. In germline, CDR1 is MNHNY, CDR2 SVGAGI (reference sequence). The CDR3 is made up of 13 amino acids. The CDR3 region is CASSSDETYGYTF. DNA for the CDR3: TGTGCCAGCAGTTCGGACGAGACCTATGGCTACACCTTC.

CDR3 region: CASALGWDRVVNNQPQHF. Here the CDR3 DNA reads TGTGCTAGTGCGCTAGGTTGGGACAGGGTCGTGAACAATCAGCCCCAGCATTTT. This sequence joins TRBV12-5 and TRBJ1-5; TRBD1 matches 9 bases. Germline CDR1 reads LGHNT; CDR2 reads FRNRAP. This CDR3 spans 18 amino acids. The trim removed 7 bases at V and 3 bases at J, leaving 16 bases unmatched.

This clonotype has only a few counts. The CDR3 nucleotides read TGTGCCAGCAGCCCCGGGACAGGAGTTAACAATGAGCAGTTCTTC. It yields the protein CASSPGTGVNNEQFF. The J gene is TRBJ2-1, the V gene TRBV9; 8 positions agree with TRBD1. Germline CDR1 reads SGDLS; CDR2 reads YYNGEE. CDR3 length: 15 amino acids. With 4 bases clipped from V and 5 bases from J, the junction kept 8 bases outside the gene matches.

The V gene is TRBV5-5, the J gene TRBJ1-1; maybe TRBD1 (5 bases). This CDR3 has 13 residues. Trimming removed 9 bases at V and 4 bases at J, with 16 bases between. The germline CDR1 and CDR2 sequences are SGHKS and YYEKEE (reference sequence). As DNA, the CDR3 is TGTGCCACACGCCATGGGACGACCACTGAAGCTTTCTTT. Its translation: CATRHGTTTEAFF.

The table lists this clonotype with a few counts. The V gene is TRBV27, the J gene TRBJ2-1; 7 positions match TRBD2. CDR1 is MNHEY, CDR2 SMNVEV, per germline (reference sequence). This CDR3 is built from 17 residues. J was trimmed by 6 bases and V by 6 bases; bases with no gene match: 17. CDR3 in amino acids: CASSLGLGGIFRNEQFF. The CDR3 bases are TGTGCCAGCAGCCTAGGACTAGGAGGAATATTTCGCAATGAGCAGTTCTTC.

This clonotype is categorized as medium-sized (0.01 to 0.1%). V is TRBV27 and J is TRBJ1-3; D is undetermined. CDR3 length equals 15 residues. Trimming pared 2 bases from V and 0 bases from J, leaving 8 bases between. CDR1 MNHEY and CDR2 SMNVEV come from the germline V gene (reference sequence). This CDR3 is CASSLREGSGNTIYF. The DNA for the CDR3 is TGTGCCAGCAGTTTAAGAGAAGGCTCTGGAAACACCATATATTTT.

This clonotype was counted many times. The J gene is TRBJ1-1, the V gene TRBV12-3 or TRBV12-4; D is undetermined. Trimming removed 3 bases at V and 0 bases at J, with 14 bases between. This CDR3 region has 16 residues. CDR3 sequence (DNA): TGTGCCAGCAGTTTCAGGTATCAGGTCATGAACACTGAAGCTTTCTTT. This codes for CASSFRYQVMNTEAFF.

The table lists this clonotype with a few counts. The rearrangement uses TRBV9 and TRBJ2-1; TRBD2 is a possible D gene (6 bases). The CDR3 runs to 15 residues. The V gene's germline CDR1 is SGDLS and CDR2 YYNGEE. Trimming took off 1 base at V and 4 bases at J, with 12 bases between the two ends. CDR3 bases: TGTGCCAGCAGCGTAACGGGGACTTGGTACAATGAGCAGTTCTTC. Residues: CASSVTGTWYNEQFF.

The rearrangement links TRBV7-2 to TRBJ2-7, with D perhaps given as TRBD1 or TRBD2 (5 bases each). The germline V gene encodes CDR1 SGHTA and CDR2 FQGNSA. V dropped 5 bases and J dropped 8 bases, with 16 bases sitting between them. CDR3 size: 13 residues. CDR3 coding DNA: TGTGCCAGCAGCGCCGGGACCCTGCTTAAGCAGTACTTC. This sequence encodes CASSAGTLLKQYF.

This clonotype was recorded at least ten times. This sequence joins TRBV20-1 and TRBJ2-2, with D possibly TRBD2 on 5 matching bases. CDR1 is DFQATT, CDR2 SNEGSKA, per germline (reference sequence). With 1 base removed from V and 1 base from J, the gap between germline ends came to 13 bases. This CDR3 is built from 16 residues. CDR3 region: CSARAGSIVNTGELFF. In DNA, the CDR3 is TGCAGTGCTAGAGCGGGGTCGATTGTGAACACCGGGGAGCTGTTTTTT.